These 6 T cell receptor beta chains came from one sample sequenced in a study of blood T cell repertoires in COVID-19. Profiling relied on immunoSEQ multiplex PCR, and the TCRdb table lists in-frame clones only, not all of them. The repertoire holds more than 80,000 clones, with 84% as singletons. The material sequenced was peripheral blood. These TCRs come from a woman aged 60-75 years with acute or convalescent COVID-19.

With respect to this clone: One junction end disagrees with the germline gene, perhaps due to a read error. This chain links TRBV5-8 with TRBJ1-5; 7 bases line up with TRBD1. The CDR3 has 15 residues. Per the germline V gene, CDR1 is SGHTS and CDR2 is YDEGEE. For the CDR3, the DNA is TGTGCCAGCAGTTTGGGACAGTATAGCAATCAGCCCCAGCATTTT. Residues: CASSLGQYSNQPQHF. The variable domain in full, completed from reference TRBV5-8 and TRBJ1-5, reads EAGVTQSPTHLIKTRGQQATLRCSPISGHTSVYWYQQALGLGLQFLLWYDEGEERNRGNFPPRFSGRQFPNYSSELNVNALELEDSALYLCASSLGQYSNQPQHFGDGTRLSIL.

The chain uses TRBV10-3 and TRBJ1-1; 10 nucleotides match TRBD1. The CDR3 has 14 residues. The germline V gene has CDR1 ENHRY and CDR2 SYGVKD. V was clipped by 6 bases and J by 5 bases; unmatched bases: 6. The CDR3 nucleotides read TGTGCCATCAGCCGCGGACAGGGGGGTACTGAAGCTTTCTTT. This encodes CAISRGQGGTEAFF.

The CDR3 DNA follows: TGCGCCAGCAGCCCGAGGGAGGGTGGGAACACTGAAGCTTTCTTT. Translation: CASSPREGGNTEAFF. The chain carries TRBV5-1 and TRBJ1-1; no definite D call. The ends were cut back, 4 bases at V and 1 base at J, with 14 bases in the middle. The CDR3 length is 15 residues. Germline V lookup: CDR1 SGHRS, CDR2 YFSETQ.

The chain recombines TRBV28 with TRBJ1-3; the match to TRBD1 covers 9 bases. CDR3 length equals 16 residues. V was pared by 6 bases and J by 4 bases, with 10 bases of the junction left unmatched. Per the germline V gene, CDR1 is MDHEN and CDR2 is SYDVKM. DNA for the CDR3: TGTGCCAGCAGCATCTTGACAGGGGGAAGGGGAAACACCATATATTTT. Its protein product is CASSILTGGRGNTIYF.

This chain uses TRBV2 with TRBJ2-7; D is possibly TRBD1 (6 bases). The CDR3 is 14 amino acids. Germline-derived CDR1 and CDR2 are SNHLY and FYNNEI. V lost 6 bases, J lost 0 bases, and 12 bases lay in between. CDR3 in amino acids: CASSQAGASYEQYF. The CDR3, as DNA: TGTGCCAGCAGCCAAGCAGGGGCCTCCTACGAGCAGTACTTC.

This chain joins TRBV6-6 and TRBJ1-1; D gene unclear. Germline lookup yields CDR1 MNHNY and CDR2 SVGAGI (reference sequence). This CDR3 region has 12 residues. Trimming cost V 7 bases and J 4 bases, with 10 bases left between them. CDR3: CASIWAGTEAFF. CDR3 coding DNA: TGTGCCAGCATATGGGCGGGCACTGAAGCTTTCTTT.